This TCR beta chain comes out of a study of PD-L1 blockade in urothelial cancer. For the study at large: Chemotherapy regimens numbering 0 to 3 had been given to patients. Blood was analyzed 3 weeks (second dose) and 6 weeks after treatment start.

Germline CDR1 SGHVS, CDR2 FQNEAQ. V lost 5 bases and J lost 5; bases outside the gene matches: 8. This CDR3 comprises 15 residues. The authors spiked synthetic TCR analog templates into each PCR. Clones were sequenced by immunoSEQ multiplex PCR, and TCRdb holds only the in-frame ones, with some missing. This sample carries about 29,000 clones, about 85% of them seen once, and the ten largest clones take approximately 3.1%. Time point noted: peripheral blood 6 weeks after treatment start. Sequenced material: PBMCs, taken around atezolizumab (anti-PD-L1) treatment. This receptor was obtained from a man in his sixties or seventies with urothelial cancer. The chain joins TRBV7-8 to TRBJ2-2, with 7 nucleotides matching TRBD1. CDR3 DNA sequence: TGTGCCAGCAGCCCCCGAGGGGGCGCGACCGGGGAGCTGTTTTTT. Its translation is CASSPRGGATGELFF. The complete variable domain, with remaining parts taken from reference TRBV7-8 and TRBJ2-2, reads GAGVSQSPRYKVAKRGQDVALRCDPISGHVSLFWYQQALGQGPEFLTYFQNEAQLDKSGLPSDRFFAERPEGSVSTLKIQRTQQEDSAVYLCASSPRGGATGELFFGEGSRLTVL.